This TCR beta chain is drawn from a study of TIL therapy for anti-PD-1-resistant metastatic lung cancer. Remarks on this clone: Its target is not known.

Losses at the gene ends were 8 bases for V and 9 bases for J; bases not matched to a gene: 27. The germline CDR1 and CDR2 sequences are SGHVS and FQNEAQ. This CDR3 is built from 19 residues. Sequencing used immunoSEQ v3. Survey-level samples got 1.5 million to 2.5 million read pairs; deep-level samples got about 4.5-6.5 million. Sequencing was performed with immunoSEQ multiplex PCR; in TCRdb, only in-frame clones are kept and a portion is missing. The data contain 95,000 or so clones, about three fifths of them singletons. Findings and limits, study-wide: Patients were highly selected, enriched for treatment-naive, never-smoker and oncogene-addicted cases.

Indicated time point: pre-treatment sample, taken before nivolumab and TIL therapy. Pleural nodules or supraclavicular lymph nodes made up most of the excised metastases sampled. Patients then received nivolumab; progressors got lymphodepletion, TIL and IL-2. The V gene is TRBV7-8, the J gene TRBJ2-1; 8 bases fit TRBD1. The sample was tumor tissue, taken at baseline. The sequence derives from a person aged 25-79 years with non-small cell lung cancer. CDR3 protein: CASLGQGGIGIVQRGEQFF. In nucleotides, the CDR3 is TGTGCCAGCCTCGGACAGGGCGGAATAGGGATTGTTCAACGGGGTGAGCAGTTCTTC.